A single sample gave rise to the 22 T cell receptor beta chains below, sequenced in a study of OX40 agonist ivuxolimab in advanced cancers. Some clones are missing from TCRdb's copy, which holds only in-frame ones; the method was immunoSEQ multiplex PCR. The table lists roughly 77,000 clones, approximately 85% of them singletons, with roughly 2.5% in the top ten. The sequenced sample was CD4+ or CD8+ T cells sorted from blood, obtained in a trial of the OX40 agonist ivuxolimab. All receptors derive from an adult with an advanced solid tumor such as melanoma, head and neck, liver or kidney cancer.

The rearrangement uses TRBV18 and TRBJ1-2, with unresolved D. This CDR3 comprises 13 residues. CDR1 and CDR2 (germline): KGHSH, LQKENI. Deletions cut 5 bases from V and 1 base from J, with 8 bases between. The CDR3: CASSATVNYGYTF. Here the CDR3 DNA reads TGTGCCAGCTCAGCCACAGTTAACTATGGCTACACCTTC.

V and J are TRBV19 and TRBJ1-4; D gene unclear. Deletions cut 6 bases from V and 0 bases from J, with 11 bases between. Germline CDR1 is LNHDA and CDR2 is SQIVND (reference sequence). This CDR3 is built from 15 residues. The CDR3 nucleotides are TGTGCCAGTAGCGACCACATGGCAACTAATGAAAAACTGTTTTTT. This sequence encodes CASSDHMATNEKLFF. Full variable domain (remainder filled in from reference TRBV19 and TRBJ1-4): DGGITQSPKYLFRKEGQNVTLSCEQNLNHDAMYWYRQDPGQGLRLIYYSQIVNDFQKGDIAEGYSVSREKKESFPLTVTSAQKNPTAFYLCASSDHMATNEKLFFGSGTQLSVL.

J is TRBJ2-5 and V is TRBV11-2, with 9 bases matching TRBD1. The CDR3 is 16 residues long. Germline V lookup: CDR1 SGHAT, CDR2 FQNNGV. Losses at the gene ends were 1 base for V and 10 bases for J; bases not matched to a gene: 13. The DNA for the CDR3 is TGTGCCAGCAGCTTAGGCCCAGGGGGACAGGGTTTCGACCAGTACTTC. Translating gives CASSLGPGGQGFDQYF.

The rearrangement uses TRBV5-1 and TRBJ2-5; D uncertain. CDR3 length equals 15 residues. Germline V CDR1 and CDR2: SGHRS, YFSETQ. The germline V and J ends were trimmed by 0 bases and 2 bases, with 11 bases remaining between them. CDR3 in DNA: TGCGCCAGCAGCTTGGACGTGGGGTTTCAAGAGACCCAGTACTTC. Translating gives CASSLDVGFQETQYF.

The chain recombines TRBV30 with TRBJ1-6; D call uncertain. Germline CDR1 is GTSNPN and CDR2 is SVGIG (reference sequence). The CDR3 has 13 amino acids. The ends were cut back, 4 bases at V and 9 bases at J, with 13 bases in the middle. In DNA form, the CDR3 reads TGTGCCTGGAATTCCGGGGATGCTTCACCCCTCCACTTT. Translated, it gives CAWNSGDASPLHF.

This clone was seen more than once but under ten times. V gene TRBV6-6 combines with J gene TRBJ1-6; D perhaps matches TRBD1 (6 bases). CDR1 MNHNY and CDR2 SVGAGI come from the germline V gene (reference sequence). There are 15 residues in the CDR3. Deletions cut 0 bases from V and 6 bases from J, with 9 bases between. Here the CDR3 reads CASSYSTGGNSPLHF. CDR3 bases: TGTGCCAGCAGTTACTCGACAGGTGGTAATTCACCCCTCCACTTT.

The chain has TRBV7-7 and TRBJ2-2; tentative D call: TRBD1 (6 bases). Deletions cut 5 bases from V and 1 base from J, with 11 bases between. Per the germline V gene, CDR1 is SSHAT and CDR2 is FNYEAQ (reference sequence). The CDR3 contains 15 residues. For the CDR3, the DNA is TGTGCCAGCAGCCAAACGACAGGGAACACCGGGGAGCTGTTTTTT. It specifies CASSQTTGNTGELFF.

V and J are TRBV6-4 and TRBJ2-5; D may match TRBD1 or TRBD2 (5 bases each). Germline CDR1 and CDR2: MRHNA and SNTAGT. The CDR3 loop spans 15 amino acids. V gave up 2 bases and J gave up 4 bases, with 14 bases separating them. This chain's CDR3 is CASSDLSRDRETQYF. CDR3 in DNA: TGTGCCAGCAGTGACCTTAGCCGGGACCGAGAGACCCAGTACTTC.

This clone was counted a single time. The chain links TRBV5-1 to TRBJ2-1; 8 nucleotides match TRBD2. With 0 bases clipped from V and 4 bases from J, the junction kept 9 bases outside the gene matches. This CDR3 is built from 17 residues. Germline CDR1 SGHRS, CDR2 YFSETQ. The CDR3 bases are TGCGCCAGCAGCTTGGATCTGGGCGGGGGGCTTTACAATGAGCAGTTCTTC. It encodes CASSLDLGGGLYNEQFF.

CDR3 nucleotide sequence: TGTGCCAGCAGTTCCCCGTATATTTCCTACGAGCAGTACTTC. It specifies CASSSPYISYEQYF. This rearrangement joins TRBV28 to TRBJ2-7; D gene unclear. Germline lookup yields CDR1 MDHEN and CDR2 SYDVKM. CDR3 size: 14 residues. Trimming shortened V by 4 bases and J by 1 base, and 11 bases separated the two germline ends.

The V gene is TRBV19, the J gene TRBJ1-5; D ambiguous. The CDR3 has 15 amino acids. Germline CDR1 is LNHDA and CDR2 is SQIVND (reference sequence). Trimming stripped 5 bases from V and 5 bases from J, with 16 bases between. The CDR3 protein is CASSPEDRSYQPQHF. In nucleotides, the CDR3 is TGTGCCAGTAGTCCAGAGGATCGGTCTTATCAGCCCCAGCATTTT.

This chain uses TRBV21-1 with TRBJ2-7. TRBV21-1 is noted as a pseudogene. This CDR3 region has 14 residues. The CDR3 spells CASSKVGAEGEQYF. The DNA of the CDR3 is TGTGCCAGCAGCAAAGTCGGGGCCGAAGGTGAGCAGTACTTC.

V and J are TRBV29-1 and TRBJ2-7; D call uncertain. This CDR3 region has 11 residues. Germline-derived CDR1 and CDR2 are SQVTM and ANQGSEA. Trimming removed 8 bases from V and 0 bases from J, with 8 bases in between. The CDR3 sequence: CSMKSSYEQYF. In nucleotides, the CDR3 is TGCAGCATGAAGAGCTCCTACGAGCAGTACTTC.

CDR3 in amino acids: CSVGGTGVHEQYF. The CDR3 bases are TGCAGCGTTGGGGGGACAGGGGTCCACGAGCAGTACTTC. The rearrangement joins TRBV29-1 to TRBJ2-7, with 10 bases lining up with TRBD1. The CDR3 is 13 amino acids. With 4 bases clipped from V and 5 bases from J, the junction kept 5 bases outside the gene matches. Germline values: CDR1 SQVTM, CDR2 ANQGSEA.

The V call is TRBV28, the J call TRBJ2-5; TRBD1 matches 10 bases. The CDR3 is made up of 15 amino acids. Germline CDR1 reads MDHEN; CDR2 reads SYDVKM. After removal of 0 bases from V and 3 bases from J, the junction contained 1 base not matched to a gene. CDR3 nucleotide sequence: TGTGCCAGCAGTTTATGGGGACAGGGGAAAGAGACCCAGTACTTC. Its protein is CASSLWGQGKETQYF.

This chain joins TRBV18 and TRBJ1-1, with no clear D. V was cut by 3 bases and J by 4 bases, with 12 bases left in between. The CDR3 contains 14 residues. Per germline, CDR1 KGHSH and CDR2 LQKENI. For the CDR3, the DNA is TGTGCCAGCTCACCCTCTGGGCAGCTCACTGAAGCTTTCTTT. Amino acids: CASSPSGQLTEAFF.

The rearrangement uses TRBV6-6 and TRBJ1-5; weak D call: TRBD1 (5 bases). V lost 6 bases and J lost 5, with 14 bases in between. CDR3 size: 14 residues. Germline CDR1 MNHNY, CDR2 SVGAGI (reference sequence). The CDR3 loop is CASSARQSYQPQHF. The CDR3 DNA sequence: TGTGCCAGCAGCGCCCGACAGTCATATCAGCCCCAGCATTTT.

The chain combines TRBV7-2 with TRBJ1-5, with a tentative D call TRBD1 (6 bases). Trimming shortened V by 2 bases and J by 0 bases, and 11 bases separated the two germline ends. The CDR3 contains 16 residues. Germline assignment: CDR1 SGHTA and CDR2 FQGNSA. The CDR3 is CASSLTGWYSNQPQHF. The CDR3 bases are TGTGCCAGCAGCTTAACAGGGTGGTATAGCAATCAGCCCCAGCATTTT.

The chain links TRBV30 to TRBJ1-1, with D possibly TRBD1 on 6 matching bases. The CDR3 is 13 residues long. Between the trimmed V and J ends, which lost 5 bases and 0 bases, there was a span of 10 bases. Germline CDR1 is GTSNPN and CDR2 is SVGIG (reference sequence). CDR3 DNA sequence: TGTGCCTGGCGAAGGGGGATGAACACTGAAGCTTTCTTT. This gives the protein CAWRRGMNTEAFF.

The rearrangement joins TRBV30 to TRBJ1-3; 7 positions agree with TRBD1. In germline, CDR1 is GTSNPN, CDR2 SVGIG (reference sequence). With V trimmed by 3 bases and J by 4 bases, 3 bases remained unmatched. The CDR3 is 13 amino acids. CDR3: CAWSPTGGNTIYF. In DNA, the CDR3 is TGTGCCTGGAGCCCGACAGGGGGAAACACCATATATTTT.

The chain combines TRBV2 with TRBJ2-5; 8 bases line up with TRBD2. CDR3 length: 13 residues. With V trimmed by 9 bases and J by 1 base, 4 bases remained unmatched. Germline CDR1 SNHLY, CDR2 FYNNEI. CDR3: CARGGLAQETQYF. CDR3 nucleotides: TGTGCCAGAGGAGGACTAGCCCAAGAGACCCAGTACTTC.

V is TRBV28 and J is TRBJ1-1, with D possibly matching TRBD1 (5 bases). This CDR3 comprises 13 residues. V was clipped by 5 bases and J by 9 bases, with 16 bases between them. Germline CDR1 and CDR2: MDHEN and SYDVKM. CDR3 DNA sequence: TGTGCCAGCAGTCCCGTTAGACGGGGCCAAGCTTTCTTT. Translation: CASSPVRRGQAFF.